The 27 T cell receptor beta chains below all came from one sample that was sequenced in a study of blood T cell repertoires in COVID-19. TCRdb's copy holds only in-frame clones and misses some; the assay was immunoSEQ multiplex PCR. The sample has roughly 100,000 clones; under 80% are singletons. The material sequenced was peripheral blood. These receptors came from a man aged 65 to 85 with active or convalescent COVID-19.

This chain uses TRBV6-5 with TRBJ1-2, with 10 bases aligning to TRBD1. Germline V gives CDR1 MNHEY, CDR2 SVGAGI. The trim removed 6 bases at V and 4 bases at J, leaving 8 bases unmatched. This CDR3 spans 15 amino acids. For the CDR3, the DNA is TGTGCCAGCAGCTCCGGGACAGGGGTTGGCTATGGCTACACCTTC. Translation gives CASSSGTGVGYGYTF.

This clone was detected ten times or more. DNA of the CDR3: TGTGCCAGTAATCGAGCGGGAGGGCCCCTGAGCTCCTACAATGAGCAGTTCTTC. This encodes CASNRAGGPLSSYNEQFF. V usage is TRBV19 and J usage is TRBJ2-1; the match to TRBD2 covers 10 bases. Looked up from germline, CDR1 is LNHDA and CDR2 is SQIVND (reference sequence). V lost 7 bases, J lost 0 bases, and 12 bases stayed unmatched. CDR3 size: 18 residues.

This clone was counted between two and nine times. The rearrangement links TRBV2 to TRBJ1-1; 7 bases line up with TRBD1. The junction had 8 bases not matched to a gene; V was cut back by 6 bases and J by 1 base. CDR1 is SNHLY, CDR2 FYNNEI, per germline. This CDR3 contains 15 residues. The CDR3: CASRKQGEANTEAFF. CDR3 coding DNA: TGTGCCAGCAGGAAGCAGGGGGAAGCGAACACTGAAGCTTTCTTT.

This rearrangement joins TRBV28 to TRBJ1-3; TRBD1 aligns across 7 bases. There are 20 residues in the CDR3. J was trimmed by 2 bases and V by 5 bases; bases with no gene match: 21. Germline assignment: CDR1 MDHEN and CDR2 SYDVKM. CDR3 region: CASSAPGDSRAFTTGNTIYF. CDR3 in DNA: TGTGCCAGCAGTGCCCCCGGGGACAGTAGGGCTTTTACAACTGGAAACACCATATATTTT. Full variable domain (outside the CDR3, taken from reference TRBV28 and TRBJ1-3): DVKVTQSSRYLVKRTGEKVFLECVQDMDHENMFWYRQDPGLGLRLIYFSYDVKMKEKGDIPEGYSVSREKKERFSLILESASTNQTSMYLCASSAPGDSRAFTTGNTIYFGEGSWLTVV.

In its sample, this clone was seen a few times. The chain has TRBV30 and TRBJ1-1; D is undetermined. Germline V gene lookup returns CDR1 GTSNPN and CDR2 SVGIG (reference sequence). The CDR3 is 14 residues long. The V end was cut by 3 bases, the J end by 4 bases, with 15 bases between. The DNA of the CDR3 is TGTGCCTGGAGCCACCAGAGCGTGGTCACTGAAGCTTTCTTT. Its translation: CAWSHQSVVTEAFF.

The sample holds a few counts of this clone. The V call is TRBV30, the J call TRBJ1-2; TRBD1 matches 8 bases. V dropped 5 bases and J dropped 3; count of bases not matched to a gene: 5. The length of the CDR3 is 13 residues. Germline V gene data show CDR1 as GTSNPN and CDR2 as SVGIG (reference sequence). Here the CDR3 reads CAWRTGRDYGYTF. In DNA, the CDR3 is TGTGCCTGGCGGACAGGGAGGGACTATGGCTACACCTTC.

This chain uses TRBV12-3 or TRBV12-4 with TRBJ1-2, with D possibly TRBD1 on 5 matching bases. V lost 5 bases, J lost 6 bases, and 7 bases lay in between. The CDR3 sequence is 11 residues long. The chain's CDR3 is CASSPGNGYTF. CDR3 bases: TGTGCCAGCAGTCCAGGGAATGGCTACACCTTC.

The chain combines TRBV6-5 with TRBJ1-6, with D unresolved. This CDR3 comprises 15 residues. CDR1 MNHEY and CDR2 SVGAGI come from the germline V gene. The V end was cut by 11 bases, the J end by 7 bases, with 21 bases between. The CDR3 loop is CARPRTVTFNSPLHF. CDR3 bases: TGTGCCCGTCCCCGTACGGTTACTTTCAATTCACCCCTCCACTTT.

The DNA for the CDR3 is TGTGCCAGCAGCTTGGAAGGACAGGGTTGGGAGCAGTACTTC. It codes for CASSLEGQGWEQYF. The chain links TRBV5-5 to TRBJ2-7, with 8 positions matching TRBD1. The germline V gene has CDR1 SGHKS and CDR2 YYEKEE (reference sequence). This CDR3 contains 14 residues. V gave up 0 bases and J gave up 7 bases; unmatched junction bases: 6.

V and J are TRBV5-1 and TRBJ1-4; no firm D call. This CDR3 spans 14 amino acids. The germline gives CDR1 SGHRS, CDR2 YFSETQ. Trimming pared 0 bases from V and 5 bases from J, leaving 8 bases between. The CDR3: CASSLVTGNEKLFF. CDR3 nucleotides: TGCGCCAGCAGCTTGGTGACGGGGAATGAAAAACTGTTTTTT. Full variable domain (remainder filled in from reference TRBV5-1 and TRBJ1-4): KAGVTQTPRYLIKTRGQQVTLSCSPISGHRSVSWYQQTPGQGLQFLFEYFSETQRNKGNFPGRFSGRQFSNSRSEMNVSTLELGDSALYLCASSLVTGNEKLFFGSGTQLSVL.

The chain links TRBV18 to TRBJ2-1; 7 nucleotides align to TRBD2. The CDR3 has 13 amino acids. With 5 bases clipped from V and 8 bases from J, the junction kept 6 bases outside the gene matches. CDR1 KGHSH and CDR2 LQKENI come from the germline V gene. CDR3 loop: CASSIRTSDEQFF. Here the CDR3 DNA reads TGTGCCAGCTCAATCCGGACTAGTGATGAGCAGTTCTTC.

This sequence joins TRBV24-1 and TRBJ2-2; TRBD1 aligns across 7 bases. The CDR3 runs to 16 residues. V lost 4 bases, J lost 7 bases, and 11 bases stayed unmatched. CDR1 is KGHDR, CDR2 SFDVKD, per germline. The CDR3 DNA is TGTGCCACCAGTGACCCTGACAGGGCCGGGGTCGGGGAGCTGTTTTTT. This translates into CATSDPDRAGVGELFF.

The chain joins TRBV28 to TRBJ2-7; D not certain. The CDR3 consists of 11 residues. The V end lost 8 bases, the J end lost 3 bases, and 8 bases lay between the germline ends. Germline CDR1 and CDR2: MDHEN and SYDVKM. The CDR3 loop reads CASGSHYEQYF. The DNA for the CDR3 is TGTGCCAGCGGTTCCCACTACGAGCAGTACTTC. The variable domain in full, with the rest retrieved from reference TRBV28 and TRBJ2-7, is DVKVTQSSRYLVKRTGEKVFLECVQDMDHENMFWYRQDPGLGLRLIYFSYDVKMKEKGDIPEGYSVSREKKERFSLILESASTNQTSMYLCASGSHYEQYFGPGTRLTVT.

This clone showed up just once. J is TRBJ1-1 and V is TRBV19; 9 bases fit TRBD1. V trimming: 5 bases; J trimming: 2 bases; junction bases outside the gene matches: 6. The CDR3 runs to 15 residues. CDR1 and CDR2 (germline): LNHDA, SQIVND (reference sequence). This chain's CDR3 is CASSFRDRANTEAFF. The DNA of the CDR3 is TGTGCCAGTAGTTTCCGGGACAGGGCAAACACTGAAGCTTTCTTT.

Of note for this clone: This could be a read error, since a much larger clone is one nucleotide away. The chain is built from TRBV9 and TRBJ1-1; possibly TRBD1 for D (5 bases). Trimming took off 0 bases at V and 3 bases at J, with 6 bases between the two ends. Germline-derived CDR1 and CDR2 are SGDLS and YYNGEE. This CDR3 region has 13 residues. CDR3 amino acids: CASSVGGDTEAFF. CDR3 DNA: TGTGCCAGCAGCGTAGGGGGGGACACTGAAGCTTTCTTT.

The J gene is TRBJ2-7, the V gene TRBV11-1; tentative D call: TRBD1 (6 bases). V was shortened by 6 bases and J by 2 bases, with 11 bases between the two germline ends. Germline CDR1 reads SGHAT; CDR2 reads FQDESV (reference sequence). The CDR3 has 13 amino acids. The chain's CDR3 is CASRTYRAYEQYF. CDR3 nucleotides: TGTGCCAGCAGAACTTACAGGGCCTACGAGCAGTACTTC. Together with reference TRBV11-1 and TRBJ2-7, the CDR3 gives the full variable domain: EAEVAQSPRYKITEKSQAVAFWCDPISGHATLYWYRQILGQGPELLVQFQDESVVDDSQLPKDRFSAERLKGVDSTLKIQPAELGDSAMYLCASRTYRAYEQYFGPGTRLTVT.

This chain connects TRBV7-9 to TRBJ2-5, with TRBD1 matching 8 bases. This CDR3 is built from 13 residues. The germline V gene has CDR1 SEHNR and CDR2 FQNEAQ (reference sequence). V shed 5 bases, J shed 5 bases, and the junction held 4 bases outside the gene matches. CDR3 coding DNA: TGTGCCAGCAGCCAGGGGGCCCGGGAGACCCAGTACTTC. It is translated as CASSQGARETQYF.

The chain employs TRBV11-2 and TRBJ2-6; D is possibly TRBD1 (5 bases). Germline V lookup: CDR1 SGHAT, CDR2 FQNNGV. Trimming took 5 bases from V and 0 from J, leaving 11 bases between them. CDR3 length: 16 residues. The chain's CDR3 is CASSLTAPSGANVLTF. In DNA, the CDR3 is TGTGCCAGCAGCCTGACAGCCCCCTCTGGGGCCAACGTCCTGACTTTC.

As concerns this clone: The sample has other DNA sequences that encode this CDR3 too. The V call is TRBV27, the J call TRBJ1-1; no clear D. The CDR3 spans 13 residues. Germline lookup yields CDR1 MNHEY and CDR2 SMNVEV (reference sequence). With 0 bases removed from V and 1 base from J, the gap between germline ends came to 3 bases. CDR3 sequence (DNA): TGTGCCAGCAGTTTATCGAGGAACACTGAAGCTTTCTTT. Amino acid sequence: CASSLSRNTEAFF.

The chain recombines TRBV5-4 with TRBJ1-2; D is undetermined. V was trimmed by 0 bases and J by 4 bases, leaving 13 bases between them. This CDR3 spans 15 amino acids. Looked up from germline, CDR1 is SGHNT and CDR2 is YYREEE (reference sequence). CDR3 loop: CASSLGGAGLYGYTF. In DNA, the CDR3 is TGTGCCAGCAGCTTGGGAGGTGCAGGACTCTATGGCTACACCTTC.

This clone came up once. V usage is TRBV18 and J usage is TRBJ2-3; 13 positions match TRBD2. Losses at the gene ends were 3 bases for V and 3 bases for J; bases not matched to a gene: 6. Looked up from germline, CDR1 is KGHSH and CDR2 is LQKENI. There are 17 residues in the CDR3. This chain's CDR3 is CASSPLGTSGATDTQYF. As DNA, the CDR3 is TGTGCCAGCTCACCCCTTGGGACTAGCGGGGCAACAGATACGCAGTATTTT.

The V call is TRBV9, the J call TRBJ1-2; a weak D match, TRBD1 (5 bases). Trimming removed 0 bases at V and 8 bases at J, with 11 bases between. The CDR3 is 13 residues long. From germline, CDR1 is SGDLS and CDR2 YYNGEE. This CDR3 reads CASSVADSRGYTF. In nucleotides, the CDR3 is TGTGCCAGCAGCGTAGCTGACAGCCGGGGCTACACCTTC.

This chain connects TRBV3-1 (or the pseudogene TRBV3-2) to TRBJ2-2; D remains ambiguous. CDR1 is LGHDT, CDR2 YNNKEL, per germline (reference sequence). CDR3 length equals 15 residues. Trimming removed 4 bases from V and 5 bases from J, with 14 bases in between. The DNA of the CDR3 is TGTGCCAGCAGCCTTAGGAGAGGTCAGACCGGGGAGCTGTTTTTT. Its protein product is CASSLRRGQTGELFF.

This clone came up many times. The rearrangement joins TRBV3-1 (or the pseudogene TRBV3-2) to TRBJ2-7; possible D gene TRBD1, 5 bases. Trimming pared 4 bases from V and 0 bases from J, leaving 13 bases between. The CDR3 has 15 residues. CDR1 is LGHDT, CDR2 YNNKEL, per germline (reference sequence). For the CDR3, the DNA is TGTGCCAGCAGCCCCGACAGCCTACTCTCCTACGAGCAGTACTTC. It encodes CASSPDSLLSYEQYF.

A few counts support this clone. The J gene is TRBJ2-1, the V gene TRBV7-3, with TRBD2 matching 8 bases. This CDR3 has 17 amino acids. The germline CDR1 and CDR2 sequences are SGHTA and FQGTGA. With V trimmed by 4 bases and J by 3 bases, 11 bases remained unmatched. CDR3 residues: CASSSHPGGGGYNEQFF. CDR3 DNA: TGTGCCAGCAGCTCCCACCCCGGGGGGGGAGGCTACAATGAGCAGTTCTTC.

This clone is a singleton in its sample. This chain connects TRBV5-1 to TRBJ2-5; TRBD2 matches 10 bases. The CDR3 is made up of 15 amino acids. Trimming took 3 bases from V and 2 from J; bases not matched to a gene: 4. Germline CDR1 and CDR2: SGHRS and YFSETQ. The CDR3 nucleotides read TGCGCCAGCAGCTCCCCTAGCGGGAGACAAGAGACCCAGTACTTC. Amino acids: CASSSPSGRQETQYF.

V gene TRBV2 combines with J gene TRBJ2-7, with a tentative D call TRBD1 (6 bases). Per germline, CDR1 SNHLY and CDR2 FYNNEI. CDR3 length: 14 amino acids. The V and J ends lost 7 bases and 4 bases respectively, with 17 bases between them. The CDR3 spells CASKVVTGRYEQYF. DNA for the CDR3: TGTGCCAGCAAGGTCGTTACAGGGCGGTACGAGCAGTACTTC.